The text below deals with one TCR beta chain. The sample is drawn from a study of blood T cell repertoires in COVID-19. Study details: Sites in the United States, Italy and Spain provided acute and convalescent COVID-19 samples.

Per germline, CDR1 SGHKS and CDR2 YYEKEE (reference sequence). This CDR3 spans 14 amino acids. With 0 bases removed from V and 9 bases from J, the gap between germline ends came to 13 bases. Assay used: immunoSEQ multiplex PCR; TCRdb lists only in-frame clones, some missing. Here the sample spans 300,000 to 350,000 clones, around 90% being singletons. The chain carries TRBV5-5 and TRBJ2-1; no clear D gene. The source is a man between 18 and 29 years old with active or convalescent COVID-19. The sequencing input was peripheral blood. CDR3 in amino acids: CASSLEVRSGEQFF. The CDR3 nucleotides are TGTGCCAGCAGCTTGGAAGTGAGGTCGGGTGAGCAGTTCTTC.